One sample yielded the 17 T cell receptor beta chains listed below, sequenced in a study of T cells in Graves' hyperthyroidism and ophthalmopathy. From RNA transcripts, TCR beta CDR3 regions were amplified. TCR CDR3 underwent first-round RT-PCR with the HTBI primer set. Each CDR3 protein is one row after TCRdb ran MiXCR on the multiplex PCR reads. The table includes 310,000 or so distinct CDR3 sequences, approximately 15% detected once. Sequencing was done on a sample of blood. These receptors were taken from an older woman with Graves' ophthalmopathy.

CDR3 amino acids: CASSLDAGNTIYF. As DNA, the CDR3 is TGTGCCAGCAGCTTAGATGCTGGAAACACCATATATTTT. The chain links TRBV11-2 to TRBJ1-3; D ambiguous. Trimming stripped 0 bases from V and 2 bases from J, with 2 bases between. CDR1 and CDR2 from the germline V gene are SGHAT and FQNNGV. CDR3 length: 13 residues.

The chain carries TRBV2 and TRBJ2-7; 8 positions agree with TRBD2. Trimming cost V 6 bases and J 2 bases; bases outside gene matches: 15. This CDR3 has 17 residues. The germline V gene encodes CDR1 SNHLY and CDR2 FYNNEI. The CDR3: CASRRDSGGVATYEQYF. In DNA, the CDR3 is TGTGCCAGCAGGAGGGACTCCGGGGGGGTAGCGACCTACGAGCAGTACTTC.

This clonotype was counted ten times or more. V usage is TRBV3-1 and J usage is TRBJ2-5; D is possibly TRBD2 (6 bases). Germline V gene sequence: CDR1 LGHDT, CDR2 YNNKEL (reference sequence). This CDR3 has 14 residues. Trimming left V 5 bases short and J 4 bases short, with 14 bases between. The CDR3 protein is CASSKGLPPETQYF. The CDR3 DNA is TGTGCCAGCAGCAAGGGACTTCCCCCAGAGACCCAGTACTTC.

This clonotype came up many times. The chain combines TRBV20-1 with TRBJ1-2; a possible D gene is TRBD1 (6 bases). This CDR3 is 15 amino acids long. The V end lost 3 bases, the J end lost 4 bases, and 18 bases lay between the germline ends. CDR1 DFQATT and CDR2 SNEGSKA come from the germline V gene (reference sequence). CDR3 sequence reads: CSASTQQGKVYGYTF. The CDR3 region has the DNA TGCAGTGCTAGTACCCAGCAGGGGAAGGTCTATGGCTACACCTTC.

In its sample, this clonotype was seen many times. The rearrangement links TRBV27 to TRBJ1-1; 10 bases line up with TRBD1. Per the germline V gene, CDR1 is MNHEY and CDR2 is SMNVEV (reference sequence). V shed 0 bases and J 5 bases; nucleotides not matched to a gene: 9. The CDR3 has 17 residues. The CDR3 protein is CASSLSGFGTGVTEAFF. The DNA for the CDR3 is TGTGCCAGCAGTTTATCGGGGTTCGGGACAGGGGTGACTGAAGCTTTCTTT.

This chain uses TRBV9 with TRBJ2-6, with D possibly being TRBD1 or TRBD2 (5 bases each). Germline CDR1 SGDLS, CDR2 YYNGEE. The CDR3 consists of 17 residues. V lost 1 base and J 2 bases, leaving 13 bases between the germline ends. CDR3 residues: CASSVKGTMTGANVLTF. Here the CDR3 DNA reads TGTGCCAGCAGCGTAAAAGGGACGATGACTGGGGCCAACGTCCTGACTTTC.

This clonotype was seen ten or more times. This chain joins TRBV3-1 and TRBJ2-3; D unresolved. The CDR3 consists of 13 residues. Trimming cost V 4 bases and J 10 bases, with 15 bases left between them. Germline V CDR1 and CDR2: LGHDT, YNNKEL (reference sequence). DNA of the CDR3: TGTGCCAGCAGCCCGAAGGCCGGGCTCTCGCAGTATTTT. It specifies CASSPKAGLSQYF.

This clonotype has more than one count but fewer than ten. V is TRBV5-6 and J is TRBJ2-4; perhaps TRBD1 as D (6 bases). Germline V lookup: CDR1 SGHDT, CDR2 YYEEEE. CDR3 length equals 14 residues. Trimming removed 3 bases from V and 2 bases from J, with 9 bases in between. CDR3 nucleotide sequence: TGTGCCAGCAGCTCAGACAGGTCCAAAAACATTCAGTACTTC. Translated: CASSSDRSKNIQYF. Filled out from reference TRBV5-6 and TRBJ2-4, the complete variable domain reads DAGVTQSPTHLIKTRGQQVTLRCSPKSGHDTVSWYQQALGQGPQFIFQYYEEEERQRGNFPDRFSGHQFPNYSSELNVNALLLGDSALYLCASSSDRSKNIQYFGAGTRLSVL.

The genes are TRBV4-3 and TRBJ2-7, with 11 bases lining up with TRBD1. Trimming removed 0 bases from V and 6 bases from J; junction bases left unmatched: 10. The CDR3 covers 17 residues. Germline V gives CDR1 LGHNA, CDR2 YSLEER. CDR3 DNA: TGCGCCAGCAGCCAAGATTTGGGACAGGGGGAATGGGGCGAGCAGTACTTC. This gives the protein CASSQDLGQGEWGEQYF.

CDR3: CASSSSQGLGETQYF. The CDR3 bases are TGTGCCAGCAGCTCCTCTCAGGGGCTCGGGGAGACCCAGTACTTC. The V and J genes are TRBV9 and TRBJ2-5; perhaps TRBD1 as D (6 bases). The CDR3 sequence is 15 residues long. Germline assignment: CDR1 SGDLS and CDR2 YYNGEE. The germline V and J ends were trimmed by 4 bases and 5 bases, with 18 bases remaining between them.

Many counts were recorded for this clonotype. The chain employs TRBV29-1 and TRBJ1-1, with 8 bases matching TRBD1. After removal of 6 bases from V and 10 bases from J, the junction contained 10 bases not matched to a gene. Looked up from germline, CDR1 is SQVTM and CDR2 is ANQGSEA. CDR3 length: 12 residues. The CDR3 spells CSVPGQVNVAFF. For the CDR3, the DNA is TGCAGCGTACCGGGACAGGTTAATGTAGCTTTCTTT.

This clonotype was detected many times. V gene TRBV2 combines with J gene TRBJ1-3, with D unresolved. Germline V gene lookup returns CDR1 SNHLY and CDR2 FYNNEI. Deletions cut 2 bases from V and 0 bases from J, with 14 bases between. The CDR3 covers 17 residues. CDR3 DNA sequence: TGTGCCAGCAGTGAAAGTGGCGGACCTCGCTCTGGAAACACCATATATTTT. This translates into CASSESGGPRSGNTIYF.

This clonotype occurred many times. The rearrangement uses TRBV6-1 and TRBJ2-2; D is unresolved. The CDR3 extends over 14 amino acids. Germline loops: CDR1 MNHNS, CDR2 SASEGT. V was shortened by 7 bases and J by 2 bases, with 11 bases between the two germline ends. CDR3 sequence reads: CASKLDTNTGELFF. The CDR3 DNA follows: TGTGCCAGCAAACTCGACACTAACACCGGGGAGCTGTTTTTT.

This clonotype was picked up many times. The rearrangement uses TRBV6-5 and TRBJ2-5; the D gene is possibly TRBD1 (5 bases). Per germline, CDR1 MNHEY and CDR2 SVGAGI. Trimming removed 0 bases at V and 5 bases at J, with 13 bases between. CDR3 length equals 15 residues. The CDR3 coding sequence is TGTGCCAGCAGTTACTCGATAGTGAAGGGGGAGACCCAGTACTTC. Protein sequence: CASSYSIVKGETQYF.

This clonotype was found many times. The chain combines TRBV20-1 with TRBJ2-1, with 11 bases that match TRBD2. After removal of 3 bases from V and 3 bases from J, the junction contained 4 bases not matched to a gene. The CDR3 covers 15 residues. The germline CDR1 and CDR2 sequences are DFQATT and SNEGSKA (reference sequence). This CDR3 reads CSARPGTSGYNEQFF. DNA of the CDR3: TGCAGTGCTAGGCCCGGGACTAGCGGCTACAATGAGCAGTTCTTC.

This clonotype showed up many times. The rearrangement joins TRBV27 to TRBJ2-7; D possibly corresponds to TRBD1 (5 bases). The CDR3 is 14 residues long. V shed 3 bases and J shed 3 bases, with 12 bases lying between them. Germline CDR1 and CDR2: MNHEY and SMNVEV (reference sequence). In DNA form, the CDR3 reads TGTGCCAGCAGTTTGGGGCAGGCAATCTACGAGCAGTACTTC. Its protein is CASSLGQAIYEQYF.

This clonotype was picked up many times. The chain uses TRBV20-1 and TRBJ1-6; possibly TRBD1 for D (5 bases). Germline CDR1 and CDR2: DFQATT and SNEGSKA (reference sequence). Trimming pared 3 bases from V and 7 bases from J, leaving 16 bases between. The CDR3 sequence is 15 residues long. The CDR3 region is CSASHVQGWNSPLHF. The CDR3 DNA is TGCAGTGCTAGTCACGTGCAGGGTTGGAATTCACCCCTCCACTTT.